Presented here are 17 T cell receptor beta chains from one specimen sequenced in a study of monozygotic twins with inflammatory bowel disease. No DNA is given; TCRdb re-called the 5' RACE reads and lists each CDR3 protein once. The table for this sample gives fewer than 150,000 distinct CDR3 sequences. Sequences were obtained from blood. The receptors shown here come from a human donor with ulcerative colitis or Crohn's disease, or a healthy co-twin of an affected twin (not recorded which).

The chain has TRBV27 and TRBJ1-3. There are 12 residues in the CDR3. From germline, CDR1 is MNHEY and CDR2 SMNVEV (reference sequence). CDR3 amino acids: CASRGLGNTIYF.

The chain uses TRBV5-4 and TRBJ2-3; TCRdb names TRBD1, which stays unverified in the absence of DNA. CDR3 length: 14 residues. The germline V gene has CDR1 SGHNT and CDR2 YYREEE (reference sequence). This chain's CDR3 is CASSPQGYTDTQYF.

This chain links TRBV5-4 with TRBJ2-2. The CDR3 loop spans 14 amino acids. CDR1 is SGHNT and CDR2 is YYREEE in the germline V gene (reference sequence). The CDR3 is CASSWETGTGELFF.

This chain links TRBV20-1 with TRBJ2-4; the D gene TCRdb calls, TRBD1, cannot be checked with no DNA. CDR1 and CDR2 from the germline V gene are DFQATT and SNEGSKA (reference sequence). This CDR3 has 13 residues. CDR3 region: CSARQTGRNIQYF.

The J gene is TRBJ2-2, the V gene TRBV29-1; TCRdb names TRBD1, which stays unverified in the absence of DNA. CDR3 length equals 15 residues. The germline CDR1 and CDR2 sequences are SQVTM and ANQGSEA. CDR3 residues: CSVGRTASVTGELFF.

This sequence joins TRBV9 and TRBJ1-1; TCRdb proposes TRBD1, but this gene call is untestable without DNA. Germline V lookup: CDR1 SGDLS, CDR2 YYNGEE. CDR3 size: 15 residues. This CDR3 is CASSVTGAVNTEAFF.

J is TRBJ2-1 and V is TRBV12-3 or TRBV12-4; TCRdb calls TRBD2, which cannot be checked without DNA. The CDR3 length is 12 residues. CDR3 protein: CASSSGGDEQFF.

The chain carries TRBV10-3 and TRBJ2-3; TCRdb's assignment of TRBD1 cannot be checked, as there is no DNA. The CDR3 length is 13 residues. Per germline, CDR1 ENHRY and CDR2 SYGVKD. CDR3: CAISGAETDTQYF.

The gene calls are TRBV5-1 and TRBJ2-1; TCRdb's D call, TRBD1, is unchecked because there is no DNA. This CDR3 has 14 residues. Germline values: CDR1 SGHRS, CDR2 YFSETQ. The CDR3 region is CASSTGTGDNEQFF.

The chain has TRBV19 and TRBJ2-7; TCRdb's assignment of TRBD2 cannot be checked, as there is no DNA. CDR1 is LNHDA, CDR2 SQIVND, per germline (reference sequence). This CDR3 region has 16 residues. CDR3 amino acids: CASSPDGTASRYEQYF.

The chain has TRBV5-1 and TRBJ2-7; checking the TCRdb D call of TRBD1 is not possible without DNA. The CDR3 contains 12 residues. Germline CDR1 and CDR2: SGHRS and YFSETQ. The CDR3 reads CASKAPGDEQYF.

The rearrangement joins TRBV20-1 to TRBJ2-1; TCRdb selects TRBD1, and the lack of DNA leaves this call unchecked. CDR1 is DFQATT and CDR2 is SNEGSKA in the germline V gene (reference sequence). The CDR3 spans 11 residues. CDR3: CSAIRVDEQFF.

This sequence joins TRBV13 and TRBJ2-3. CDR3 length: 16 residues. The V gene's germline CDR1 is PRHDT and CDR2 FYEKMQ (reference sequence). The CDR3 here is CASAVRESEHTDTQYF.

This sequence joins TRBV5-5 and TRBJ2-6. There are 15 residues in the CDR3. CDR1 is SGHKS and CDR2 is YYEKEE in the germline V gene (reference sequence). The CDR3 sequence: CASSLLISGANVLTF.

This CDR3 reads CASSQSGAVGPQPQHF. The chain employs TRBV4-2 and TRBJ1-5; TCRdb lists TRBD1, though no DNA is available to test this call. The CDR3 totals 16 residues. Looked up from germline, CDR1 is LGHNA and CDR2 is YNFKEQ.

The chain combines TRBV7-2 with TRBJ2-2; the D call of TRBD1 rests on TCRdb alone, since no DNA is present to check it. Germline V gene data show CDR1 as SGHTA and CDR2 as FQGNSA. The CDR3 is 17 amino acids. The CDR3 is CASSLPAGGYSTGELFF.

The V gene is TRBV12-3 or TRBV12-4, the J gene TRBJ1-1; TCRdb gives TRBD1 as the D gene, but with no DNA this cannot be confirmed. CDR3 length: 14 residues. CDR3 protein: CASSSTGGYTEAFF.